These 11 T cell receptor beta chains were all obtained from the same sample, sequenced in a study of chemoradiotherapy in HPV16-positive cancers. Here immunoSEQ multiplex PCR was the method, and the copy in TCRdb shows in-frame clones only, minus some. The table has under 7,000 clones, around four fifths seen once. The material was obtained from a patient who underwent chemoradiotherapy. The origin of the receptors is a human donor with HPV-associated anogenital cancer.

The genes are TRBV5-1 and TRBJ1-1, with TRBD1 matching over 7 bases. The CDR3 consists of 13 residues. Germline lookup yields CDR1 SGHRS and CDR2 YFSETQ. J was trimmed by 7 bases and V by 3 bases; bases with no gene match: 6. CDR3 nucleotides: TGCGCCAGCAGCTCGACTCGGGACAGTGAAGCTTTCTTT. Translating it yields CASSSTRDSEAFF.

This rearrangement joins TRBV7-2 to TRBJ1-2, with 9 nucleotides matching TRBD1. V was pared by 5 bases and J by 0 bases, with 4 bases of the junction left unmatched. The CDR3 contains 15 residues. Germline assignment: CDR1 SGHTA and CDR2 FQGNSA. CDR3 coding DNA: TGTGCCAGCAGCCCAAGGACAGGGGCTAACTATGGCTACACCTTC. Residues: CASSPRTGANYGYTF.

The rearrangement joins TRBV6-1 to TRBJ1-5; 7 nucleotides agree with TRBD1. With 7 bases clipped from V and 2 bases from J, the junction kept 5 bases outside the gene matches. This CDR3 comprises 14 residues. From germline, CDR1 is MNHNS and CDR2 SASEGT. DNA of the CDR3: TGTGCCAGCACCCACAGGGGAGGCAATCAGCCCCAGCATTTT. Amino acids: CASTHRGGNQPQHF.

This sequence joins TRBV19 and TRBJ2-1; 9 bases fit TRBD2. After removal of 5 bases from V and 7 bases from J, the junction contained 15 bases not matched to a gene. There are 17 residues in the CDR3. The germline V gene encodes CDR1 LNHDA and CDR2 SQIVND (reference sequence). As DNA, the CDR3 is TGTGCCAGTAGTCTTCGGACGGATAGCGGGAGAGGTAATGAGCAGTTCTTC. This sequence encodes CASSLRTDSGRGNEQFF. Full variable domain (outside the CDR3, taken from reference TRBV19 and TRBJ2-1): DGGITQSPKYLFRKEGQNVTLSCEQNLNHDAMYWYRQDPGQGLRLIYYSQIVNDFQKGDIAEGYSVSREKKESFPLTVTSAQKNPTAFYLCASSLRTDSGRGNEQFFGPGTRLTVL.

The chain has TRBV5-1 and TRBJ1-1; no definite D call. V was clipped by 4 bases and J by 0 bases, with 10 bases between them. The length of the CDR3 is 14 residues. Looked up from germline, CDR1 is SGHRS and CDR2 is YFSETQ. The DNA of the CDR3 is TGCGCCAGCAGCCCCCGGGATTTGAACACTGAAGCTTTCTTT. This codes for CASSPRDLNTEAFF. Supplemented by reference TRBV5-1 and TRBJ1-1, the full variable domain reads KAGVTQTPRYLIKTRGQQVTLSCSPISGHRSVSWYQQTPGQGLQFLFEYFSETQRNKGNFPGRFSGRQFSNSRSEMNVSTLELGDSALYLCASSPRDLNTEAFFGQGTRLTVV.

In nucleotides, the CDR3 is TGTGCCAGCAGCTCCGACAGGGGGCGCACCTATAATTCACCCCTCCACTTT. Translated, it gives CASSSDRGRTYNSPLHF. V gene TRBV11-3 combines with J gene TRBJ1-6, with 10 bases that match TRBD1. CDR1 is SGHNT and CDR2 is YENEEA in the germline V gene. V shed 4 bases, J shed 2 bases, and the junction held 5 bases outside the gene matches. This CDR3 comprises 17 residues.

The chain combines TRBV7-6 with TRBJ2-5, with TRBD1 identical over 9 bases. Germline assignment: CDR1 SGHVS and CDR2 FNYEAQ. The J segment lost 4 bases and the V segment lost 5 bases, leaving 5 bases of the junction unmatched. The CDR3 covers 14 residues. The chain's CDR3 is CASSPGTGLETQYF. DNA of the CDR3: TGTGCCAGCAGCCCGGGGACAGGGCTAGAGACCCAGTACTTC.

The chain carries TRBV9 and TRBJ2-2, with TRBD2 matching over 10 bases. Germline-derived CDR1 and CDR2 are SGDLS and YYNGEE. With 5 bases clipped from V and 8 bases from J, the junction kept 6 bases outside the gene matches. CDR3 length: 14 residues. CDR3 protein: CASRRSGGAGELFF. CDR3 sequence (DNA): TGTGCCAGCAGACGAAGCGGGGGGGCTGGGGAGCTGTTTTTT.

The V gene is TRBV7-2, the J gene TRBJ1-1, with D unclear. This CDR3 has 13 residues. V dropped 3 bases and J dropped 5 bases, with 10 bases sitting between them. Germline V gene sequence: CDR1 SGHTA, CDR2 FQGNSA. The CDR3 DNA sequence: TGTGCCAGCAGCTTTGGACGGGTAACTGAAGCTTTCTTT. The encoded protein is CASSFGRVTEAFF.

The CDR3 sequence is CASRTGGHEQYF. Here the CDR3 DNA reads TGTGCCAGCAGGACAGGGGGACACGAGCAGTACTTC. V usage is TRBV27 and J usage is TRBJ2-7; 9 bases match TRBD1. The germline CDR1 and CDR2 sequences are MNHEY and SMNVEV (reference sequence). This CDR3 is built from 12 residues. V lost 6 bases, J lost 5 bases, and 2 bases stayed unmatched.

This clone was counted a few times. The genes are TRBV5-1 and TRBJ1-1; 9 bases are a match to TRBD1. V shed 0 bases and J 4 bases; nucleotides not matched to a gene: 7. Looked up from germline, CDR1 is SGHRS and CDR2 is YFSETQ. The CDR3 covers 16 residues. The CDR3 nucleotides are TGCGCCAGCAGCTTGGACAGGGGGCGCGGGGGCACTGAAGCTTTCTTT. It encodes CASSLDRGRGGTEAFF.